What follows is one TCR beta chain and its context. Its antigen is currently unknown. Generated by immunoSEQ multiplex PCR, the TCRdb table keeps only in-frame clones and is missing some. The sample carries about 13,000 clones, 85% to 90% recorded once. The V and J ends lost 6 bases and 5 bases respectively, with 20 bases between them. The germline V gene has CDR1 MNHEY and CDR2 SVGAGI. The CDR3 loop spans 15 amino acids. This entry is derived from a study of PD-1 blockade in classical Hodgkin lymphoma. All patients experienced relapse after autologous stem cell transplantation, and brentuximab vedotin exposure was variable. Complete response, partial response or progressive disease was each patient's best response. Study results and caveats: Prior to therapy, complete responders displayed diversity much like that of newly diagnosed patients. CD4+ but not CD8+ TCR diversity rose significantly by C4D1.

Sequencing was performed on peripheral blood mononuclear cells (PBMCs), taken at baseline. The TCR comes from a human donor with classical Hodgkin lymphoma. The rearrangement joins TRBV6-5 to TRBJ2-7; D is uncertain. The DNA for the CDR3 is TGTGCCAGCAGCCCAGAGGCTAGTATTTTTCACGAGCAGTACTTC. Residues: CASSPEASIFHEQYF.